The 7 T cell receptor beta chains reported below all come from one sample, sequenced in a study of cytomegalovirus exposure and HLA in healthy donors. This PCR relied on a set of 60 Vbeta primers and 13 Jbeta primers. The repertoire was sequenced with immunoSEQ multiplex PCR; TCRdb's copy has only in-frame clones and lacks some. The table records roughly 120,000 clones, approximately 72% of them present only once. The specimen sequenced was PBMCs. These receptors originate from a woman aged 40 to 50 in good health and CMV-seropositive.

The genes are TRBV4-1 and TRBJ1-1, with D possibly matching TRBD1 (6 bases). This CDR3 region has 15 residues. Trimming took 1 base from V and 2 from J, leaving 11 bases between them. Germline CDR1 MGHRA, CDR2 YSYEKL. The CDR3 region is CASSQADRINTEAFF. In nucleotides, the CDR3 is TGCGCCAGCAGCCAAGCGGACAGAATAAACACTGAAGCTTTCTTT.

Points on this clone: This same CDR3 is encoded by further DNA sequences in the sample. V is TRBV7-3 and J is TRBJ2-2; D is unresolved. The ends were cut back, 2 bases at V and 5 bases at J, with 6 bases in the middle. Germline V lookup: CDR1 SGHTA, CDR2 FQGTGA. This CDR3 is built from 13 residues. CDR3 in DNA: TGTGCCAGCAGCTTAGGGCGAACCGGGGAGCTGTTTTTT. Translation gives CASSLGRTGELFF.

This chain links TRBV5-1 with TRBJ2-7; 8 nucleotides line up with TRBD2. This CDR3 contains 16 residues. The germline CDR1 and CDR2 sequences are SGHRS and YFSETQ. Trimming removed 2 bases from V and 2 bases from J; junction bases left unmatched: 9. CDR3 sequence: CASSFLAGPATYEQYF. CDR3 in DNA: TGCGCCAGCAGCTTTTTAGCGGGGCCTGCTACCTACGAGCAGTACTTC. Supplemented by reference TRBV5-1 and TRBJ2-7, the full variable domain reads KAGVTQTPRYLIKTRGQQVTLSCSPISGHRSVSWYQQTPGQGLQFLFEYFSETQRNKGNFPGRFSGRQFSNSRSEMNVSTLELGDSALYLCASSFLAGPATYEQYFGPGTRLTVT.

The table lists this clone with a few counts. The chain joins TRBV6-6 to TRBJ1-2; 9 positions match TRBD1. Per the germline V gene, CDR1 is MNHNY and CDR2 is SVGAGI (reference sequence). The junction had 9 bases not matched to a gene; V was cut back by 7 bases and J by 6 bases. The CDR3 is 14 residues long. DNA of the CDR3: TGTGCCAGCACGCCCTCCGGGACAGGGAATGGCTACACCTTC. Its translation is CASTPSGTGNGYTF.

The chain joins TRBV19 to TRBJ1-1, with 9 bases fitting TRBD1. The J segment lost 11 bases and the V segment lost 6 bases, leaving 7 bases of the junction unmatched. This CDR3 contains 12 residues. Germline V CDR1 and CDR2: LNHDA, SQIVND (reference sequence). CDR3 DNA: TGTGCCAGTAGGAATTGGACAGGGGAGGCTTTCTTT. Residues: CASRNWTGEAFF.

This clone was observed a few times. The chain's CDR3 is CASTSGVTGGEKLFF. Written as DNA, the CDR3 is TGTGCCAGCACCTCAGGGGTAACAGGGGGCGAAAAACTGTTTTTT. J is TRBJ1-4 and V is TRBV2, with 9 bases matching TRBD1. The CDR3 has 15 amino acids. V shed 7 bases, J shed 8 bases, and the junction held 11 bases outside the gene matches. Germline V gene lookup returns CDR1 SNHLY and CDR2 FYNNEI.

The chain joins TRBV5-1 to TRBJ1-1; unclear D gene. The germline gives CDR1 SGHRS, CDR2 YFSETQ. The CDR3 loop spans 13 amino acids. V was trimmed by 0 bases and J by 5 bases, leaving 8 bases between them. The CDR3 loop is CASSLAGSTEAFF. DNA for the CDR3: TGCGCCAGCAGCTTGGCCGGGAGTACTGAAGCTTTCTTT.